What follows describes a single T cell receptor (beta chain). Its antigen is undetermined. This specimen comes from a study of T cells after yellow fever vaccination. In the study overall: Low-cell-number fractions were prepared with SMART-Seq v4 Ultra Low Input.

V dropped 4 bases and J dropped 6 bases, with 15 bases sitting between them. The CDR3 is made up of 14 amino acids. CDR1 GTSNPN and CDR2 SVGIG come from the germline V gene (reference sequence). One entry per CDR3 protein results from TCRdb running MiXCR on the 5' RACE reads. Among some 340,000 distinct CDR3 sequences listed, roughly a tenth were seen once. The study's findings and limits: Some clonotypes, a small share, were shared between CD4 and CD8 compartments. The booster response re-showed most primary clones: over 95% CD4, 88% CD8. A secondary response was less intense yet reached its peak sooner, at day 5 versus 15.

The TCR originated in a man between 18 and 35 years old who received the YFV17D yellow fever vaccine. Source: CD4+ T cells sorted from PBMCs, taken 45 days after the yellow fever booster vaccination. V usage is TRBV30 and J usage is TRBJ1-4, with a possible D match to TRBD1 (6 bases). For the CDR3, the DNA is TGTGCCTGGACCCGTGGGGGGGGCGATGAAAAACTGTTTTTT. Its translation: CAWTRGGGDEKLFF.